This T cell receptor beta chain was captured in a study of cytomegalovirus exposure and HLA in healthy donors. Points from the study as a whole: It was confirmed in vitro that a few of the CMV-associated chains were specific for CMV antigens.

This clone was recorded only once. Its cognate antigen is unknown. Looked up from germline, CDR1 is SGHTA and CDR2 is FQGNSA. The length of the CDR3 is 14 residues. The V segment lost 4 bases and the J segment 3 bases; nucleotides outside the gene matches: 2. A multiplex PCR was run with 60 Vbeta primers and 13 Jbeta primers. In the original workflow: About 11 million of around 85 million unique TCR beta chains were shared, per a later count. Sequencing used immunoSEQ multiplex PCR; TCRdb keeps in-frame clones, though not all of them. That table furnishes V, J and clone size, whereas the DNA furnished D and trimming. The table records about 160,000 clones, 80% to 90% of them present only once.

This clonotype was obtained from a man younger than 35 in good health and CMV-seropositive. The sequenced sample consisted of PBMCs. V usage is TRBV7-2 and J usage is TRBJ2-7; 11 bases match TRBD2. This CDR3 reads CASSYSGGDYEQYF. CDR3 in DNA: TGTGCCAGCAGCTATAGCGGGGGGGACTACGAGCAGTACTTC.